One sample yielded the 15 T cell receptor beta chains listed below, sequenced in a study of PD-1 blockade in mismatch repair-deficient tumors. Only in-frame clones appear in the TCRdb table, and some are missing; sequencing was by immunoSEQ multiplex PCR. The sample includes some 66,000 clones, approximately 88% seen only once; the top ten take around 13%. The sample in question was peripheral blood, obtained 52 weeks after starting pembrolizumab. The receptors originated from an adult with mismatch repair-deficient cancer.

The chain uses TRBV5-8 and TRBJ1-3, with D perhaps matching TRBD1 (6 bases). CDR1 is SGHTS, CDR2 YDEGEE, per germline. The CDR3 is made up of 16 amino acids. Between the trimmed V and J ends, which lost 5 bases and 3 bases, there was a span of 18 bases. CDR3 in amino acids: CASSSVDRKIGNTIYF. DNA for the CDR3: TGTGCCAGCAGTTCCGTCGACAGGAAAATTGGAAACACCATATATTTT. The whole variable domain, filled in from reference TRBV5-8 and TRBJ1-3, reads EAGVTQSPTHLIKTRGQQATLRCSPISGHTSVYWYQQALGLGLQFLLWYDEGEERNRGNFPPRFSGRQFPNYSSELNVNALELEDSALYLCASSSVDRKIGNTIYFGEGSWLTVV.

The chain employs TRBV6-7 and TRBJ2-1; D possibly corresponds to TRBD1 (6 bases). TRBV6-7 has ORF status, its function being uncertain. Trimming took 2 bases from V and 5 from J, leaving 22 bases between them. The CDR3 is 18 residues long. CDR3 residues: CASSYAAPGAIAHNEQFF. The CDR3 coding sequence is TGTGCCAGCAGTTACGCCGCTCCAGGGGCGATCGCCCACAATGAGCAGTTCTTC.

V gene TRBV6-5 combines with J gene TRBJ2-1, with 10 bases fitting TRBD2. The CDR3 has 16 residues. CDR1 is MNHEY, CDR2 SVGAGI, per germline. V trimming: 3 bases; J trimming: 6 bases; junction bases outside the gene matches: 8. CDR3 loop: CASSYWASGSRNEQFF. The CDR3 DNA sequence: TGTGCCAGCAGTTATTGGGCTAGCGGGAGTCGCAATGAGCAGTTCTTC.

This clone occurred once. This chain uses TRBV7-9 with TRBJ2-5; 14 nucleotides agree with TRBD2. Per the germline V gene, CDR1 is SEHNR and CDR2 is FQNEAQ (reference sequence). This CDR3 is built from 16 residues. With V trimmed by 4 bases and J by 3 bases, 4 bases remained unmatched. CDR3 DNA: TGTGCCAGCAGCTCGGCGACTAGCGGGGGGGAAGAGACCCAGTACTTC. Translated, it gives CASSSATSGGEETQYF.

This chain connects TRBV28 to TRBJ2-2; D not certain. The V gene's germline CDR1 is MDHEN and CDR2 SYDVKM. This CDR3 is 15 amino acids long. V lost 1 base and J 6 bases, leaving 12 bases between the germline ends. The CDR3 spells CASSLYPGDAGELFF. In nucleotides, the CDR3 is TGTGCCAGCAGTTTATACCCTGGCGATGCCGGGGAGCTGTTTTTT.

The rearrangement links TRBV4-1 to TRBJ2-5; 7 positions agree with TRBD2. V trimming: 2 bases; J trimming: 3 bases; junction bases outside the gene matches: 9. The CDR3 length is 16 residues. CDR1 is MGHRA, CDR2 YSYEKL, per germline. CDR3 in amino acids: CASSQIARLAKETQYF. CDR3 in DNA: TGCGCCAGCAGCCAAATAGCCCGACTAGCAAAAGAGACCCAGTACTTC.

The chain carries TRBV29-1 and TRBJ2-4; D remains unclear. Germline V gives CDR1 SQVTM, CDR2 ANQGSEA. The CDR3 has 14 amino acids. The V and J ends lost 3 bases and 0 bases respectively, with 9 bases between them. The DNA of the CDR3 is TGCAGCGTTGAGTTGAGGCTAGCCAAAAACATTCAGTACTTC. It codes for CSVELRLAKNIQYF.

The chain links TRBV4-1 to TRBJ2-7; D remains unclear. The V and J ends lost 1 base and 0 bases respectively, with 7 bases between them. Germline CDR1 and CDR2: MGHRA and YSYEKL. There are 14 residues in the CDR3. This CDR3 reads CASSQVWSSYEQYF. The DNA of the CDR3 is TGCGCCAGCAGCCAAGTATGGAGCTCCTACGAGCAGTACTTC.

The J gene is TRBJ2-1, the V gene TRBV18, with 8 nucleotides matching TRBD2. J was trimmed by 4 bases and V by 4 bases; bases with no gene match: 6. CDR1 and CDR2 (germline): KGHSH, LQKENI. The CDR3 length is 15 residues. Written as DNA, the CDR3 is TGTGCCAGCTCACAGAGCGGGAGCCCTTACAATGAGCAGTTCTTC. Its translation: CASSQSGSPYNEQFF.

The DNA for the CDR3 is TGTGCCTGGAGTGTACGAGGGACTTCCTACACCGGGGAGCTGTTTTTT. Its protein product is CAWSVRGTSYTGELFF. This chain uses TRBV30 with TRBJ2-2, with D perhaps TRBD2 (6 bases). Trimming removed 0 bases at V and 3 bases at J, with 14 bases between. From germline, CDR1 is GTSNPN and CDR2 SVGIG (reference sequence). This CDR3 spans 16 amino acids.

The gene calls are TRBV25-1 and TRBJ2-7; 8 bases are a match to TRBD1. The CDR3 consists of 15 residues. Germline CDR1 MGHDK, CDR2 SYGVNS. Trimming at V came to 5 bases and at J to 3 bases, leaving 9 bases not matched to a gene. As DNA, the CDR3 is TGTGCCAGCAGTCAAATGGACAGGGCCGACTACGAGCAGTACTTC. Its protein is CASSQMDRADYEQYF.

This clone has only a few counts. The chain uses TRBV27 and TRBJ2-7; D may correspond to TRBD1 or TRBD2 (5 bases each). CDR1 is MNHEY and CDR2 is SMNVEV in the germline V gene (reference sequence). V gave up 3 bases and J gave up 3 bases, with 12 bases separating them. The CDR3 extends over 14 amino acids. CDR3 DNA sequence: TGTGCCAGCAGTTTTGGGACCCGGATCTACGAGCAGTACTTC. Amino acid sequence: CASSFGTRIYEQYF.

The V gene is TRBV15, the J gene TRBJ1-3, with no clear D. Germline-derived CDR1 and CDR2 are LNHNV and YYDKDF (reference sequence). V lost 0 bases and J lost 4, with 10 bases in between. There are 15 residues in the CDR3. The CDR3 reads CATSRDRAEGNTIYF. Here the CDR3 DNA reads TGTGCCACCAGCAGAGATCGGGCAGAAGGAAACACCATATATTTT. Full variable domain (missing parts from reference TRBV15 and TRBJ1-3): DAMVIQNPRYQVTQFGKPVTLSCSQTLNHNVMYWYQQKSSQAPKLLFHYYDKDFNNEADTPDNFQSRRPNTSFCFLDIRSPGLGDTAMYLCATSRDRAEGNTIYFGEGSWLTVV.

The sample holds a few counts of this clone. The CDR3 DNA sequence: TGTGCCAGCAGCTGGCGGGACAGGGACAACGAGCAGTACTTC. This gives the protein CASSWRDRDNEQYF. J is TRBJ2-7 and V is TRBV11-2; 9 bases line up with TRBD1. With V trimmed by 4 bases and J by 5 bases, 6 bases remained unmatched. CDR1 and CDR2 from the germline V gene are SGHAT and FQNNGV. This CDR3 region has 14 residues.

The CDR3, as DNA: TGTGCCAGCAGTTTCTCCAGAAGCACAGATACGCAGTATTTT. As protein: CASSFSRSTDTQYF. The rearrangement joins TRBV25-1 to TRBJ2-3, with D unresolved. The germline V gene encodes CDR1 MGHDK and CDR2 SYGVNS. CDR3 length: 14 residues. Trimming shortened V by 5 bases and J by 0 bases, and 9 bases separated the two germline ends.